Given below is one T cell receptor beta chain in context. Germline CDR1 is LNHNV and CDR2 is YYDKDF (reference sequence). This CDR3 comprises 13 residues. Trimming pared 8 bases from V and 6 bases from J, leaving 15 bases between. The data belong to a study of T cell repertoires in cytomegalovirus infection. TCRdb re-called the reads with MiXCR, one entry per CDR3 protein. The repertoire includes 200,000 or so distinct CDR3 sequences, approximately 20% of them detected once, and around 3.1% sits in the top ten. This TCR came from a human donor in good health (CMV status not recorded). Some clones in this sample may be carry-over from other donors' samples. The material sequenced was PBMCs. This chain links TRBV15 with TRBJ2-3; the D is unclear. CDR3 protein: CATRSFGLDTQYF. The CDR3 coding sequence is TGTGCCACCCGGAGTTTTGGGTTGGATACGCAGTATTTT.